Each of the 10 T cell receptor beta chains below was sequenced from the same sample in a study of blood T cells in healthy people across ages. The authors ran a second PCR of about 6 to 11 cycles using a sample-barcoded 5' primer and a J-beta primer mix. One entry per CDR3 protein, called by TCRdb with MiXCR from the 5' RACE reads. The sample has about 1.7 million distinct CDR3 sequences, 25% to 30% seen once. The sample consisted of blood. The source is a woman aged 25-40 years in good health.

V is TRBV11-2 and J is TRBJ2-5; D possibly corresponds to TRBD2 (5 bases). The CDR3 is 15 amino acids. Trimming took 5 bases from V and 5 from J, leaving 18 bases between them. Germline V gene sequence: CDR1 SGHAT, CDR2 FQNNGV. CDR3 in amino acids: CASSLRAPRGETQYF. For the CDR3, the DNA is TGTGCCAGCAGCCTCCGGGCCCCGCGAGGGGAGACCCAGTACTTC.

CDR3 sequence: CASSDPEVASRSYGYTF. For the CDR3, the DNA is TGTGCCAGCAGCGACCCAGAGGTGGCAAGTCGGTCCTATGGCTACACCTTC. V gene TRBV9 combines with J gene TRBJ1-2; no reliable D call. This CDR3 has 17 amino acids. Germline CDR1 and CDR2: SGDLS and YYNGEE. The V end lost 3 bases, the J end lost 4 bases, and 22 bases lay between the germline ends.

A remark on this clonotype: A junction end diverges from the germline sequence, so it may reflect a read error. The chain carries TRBV20-1 and TRBJ2-1, with TRBD2 identical over 7 bases. The germline gives CDR1 DFQATT, CDR2 SNEGSKA (reference sequence). This CDR3 region has 15 residues. The CDR3 sequence is CSAREWEGLRNEQFF. The CDR3 nucleotides are TGCAGCGCTAGAGAATGGGAGGGCCTAAGGAATGAGCAGTTCTTC.

To note about this clonotype: This may be a read error: a much more frequent sequence differs by one nucleotide. The chain recombines TRBV6-6 with TRBJ2-5; TRBD2 agrees at 8 bases. CDR1 is MNHNY, CDR2 SVGAGI, per germline (reference sequence). The CDR3 sequence is 14 residues long. CDR3 DNA: TGTGCCAGCAGCTCGGGAGGGGTATTGGAGACCCGGTACTTC. Protein sequence: CASSSGGVLETRYF.

This clonotype turned up a few times. This chain joins TRBV12-3 or TRBV12-4 and TRBJ2-7; D gene uncertain. This CDR3 region has 15 residues. V was shortened by 3 bases and J by 3 bases, with 15 bases between the two germline ends. CDR3 nucleotides: TGTGCCAGCAGTTTCAGTACTAACGGAATCTACGAGCAGTACTTC. This sequence encodes CASSFSTNGIYEQYF.

This clonotype was recorded a few times. The chain combines TRBV20-1 with TRBJ2-5, with D perhaps matching TRBD2 (7 bases). Per the germline V gene, CDR1 is DFQATT and CDR2 is SNEGSKA (reference sequence). The CDR3 has 15 amino acids. The germline V and J ends were trimmed by 6 bases and 2 bases, with 19 bases remaining between them. The CDR3 here is CSAAGGGAGQETQYF. CDR3 DNA: TGCAGTGCCGCAGGAGGGGGGGCGGGGCAAGAGACCCAGTACTTC.

In this sample, this clonotype turned up a few times. The chain combines TRBV20-1 with TRBJ1-2; D not resolved. The CDR3 sequence is 13 residues long. In germline, CDR1 is DFQATT, CDR2 SNEGSKA (reference sequence). Trimming took off 7 bases at V and 7 bases at J, with 19 bases between the two ends. CDR3 nucleotide sequence: TGCAGTGGAGGGCGGGTAGGAATCGGTGGCTACACCTTC. The encoded protein is CSGGRVGIGGYTF.

The table lists this clonotype with many counts. The V and J genes are TRBV29-1 and TRBJ2-1; no clear D. The CDR3 loop spans 13 amino acids. Germline CDR1 reads SQVTM; CDR2 reads ANQGSEA. Trimming took 4 bases from V and 1 from J, leaving 8 bases between them. The CDR3 sequence: CSVVRVSYNEQFF. Here the CDR3 DNA reads TGCAGCGTTGTAAGGGTTTCCTACAATGAGCAGTTCTTC.

The rearrangement uses TRBV7-2 and TRBJ1-5, with D perhaps TRBD1 (6 bases). This CDR3 has 15 amino acids. Germline CDR1 SGHTA, CDR2 FQGNSA. With 1 base removed from V and 5 bases from J, the gap between germline ends came to 12 bases. The CDR3 region has the DNA TGTGCCAGCAGCTTAGGGTCTCGGGGGCATCAGCCCCAGCATTTT. It yields the protein CASSLGSRGHQPQHF.

The gene calls are TRBV20-1 and TRBJ2-7; 9 positions match TRBD1. Germline assignment: CDR1 DFQATT and CDR2 SNEGSKA (reference sequence). The CDR3 is made up of 16 amino acids. Losses at the gene ends were 0 bases for V and 6 bases for J; bases not matched to a gene: 12. Written as DNA, the CDR3 is TGCAGTGCTAGAGACCGTGGGACAGGGAGAGGTTTCGAGCAGTACTTC. Its protein is CSARDRGTGRGFEQYF.